What follows describes a single T cell receptor (beta chain). No cognate antigen has been identified for it. The input lacks base qualities; no much larger clone sits a single base away. Other DNA sequences in this specimen translate into the identical CDR3. This entry belongs to a study of blood T cell repertoires in COVID-19 (dated by TCRdb to the early 2020s). As for the study more broadly: The collaborator samples originated in the United States, Italy and Spain and spanned the acute and convalescent phases of COVID-19. The prospective study material was composed of cDNA or gDNA derived from T cells, B-cell-depleted T cells, or PBMCs. The dataset comprised deeply sampled blood TCRbeta repertoires from subjects exposed to, actively infected with, or recovered from COVID-19. The repertoires were released in a freely available public database intended as a resource for research on the immune response to SARS-CoV-2. The samples were drawn from two sources: the first 160 participants of the ongoing ImmuneRACE study, and 950 to 1,500 subjects contributed by 6 global collaborators. Nearly every sample came with metadata listing a de-identified subject ID, COVID-19 status, age in years and sex. Where HLA class I and class II types were available, the types were taken from metadata supplied by the sample provider, not from assay-based typing. What the study reported, not specific to this receptor: The quantity of clinical and demographic metadata differed by source and by participant and was supplied without curation.

Participants in the prospective study were enrolled through a virtual design, were aged roughly 18 to 90 years, and lived in some 24 United States geographic areas. Cohort assignment in the prospective study relied on participant-reported clinical history from a screening survey and a study questionnaire. In the prospective study, mobile phlebotomists collected whole blood, serum and a nasopharyngeal or oropharyngeal swab from each participant. Additional blood draws and questionnaires over an approximately 2-month period could optionally be provided by prospective study participants. Before DNA extraction, blood samples from the prospective study were shipped at room temperature or frozen. TCRbeta CDR3 regions were amplified from genomic DNA by means of the immunoSEQ Assay, a bias-controlled multiplex PCR. In the original analysis: The number of nucleated cells in each sample was estimated by amplification of reference gene primers within the assay. Sequence reads were collapsed and filtered to measure the absolute abundance of every unique TCRbeta CDR3 rearrangement. For each sample, productive Simpson clonality was calculated by taking the square root of Simpson's diversity index across productive rearrangements. This immuneACCESS table, as held by TCRdb, lists in-frame sequences with V and J called but not all clones. Of the missing ones, under half trace to an unresolved V gene in checked studies; the others have no known cause. V, J and clone size are taken as reported in that table, and D and trimming were inferred from the DNA itself. Counted in this sample were 150,000 to 200,000 clones; 76% of them appeared once. Clones ranked in the top ten supply about a sixth of the sample.

From the germline V gene (reference sequence), CDR1 is LNHDA and CDR2 is SQIVND. Including cysteine and phenylalanine, the CDR3 has 14 amino acids. Only the CDR3 DNA stays, 42 bases, in frame from base 1. The germline ends are 9 bases apart after V is trimmed by 7 bases and J by 0 bases. The sequence joins TRBV19 to TRBJ2-2; the D gene is not confidently resolved. The TCR comes from a woman in her forties or fifties with acute COVID-19. The source material was PBMCs or T cells enriched from blood (not recorded which). The DNA is TGTGCCAGTATCTTTAGCCCGAACACCGGGGAGCTGTTTTTT. Translated, this is CASIFSPNTGELFF.